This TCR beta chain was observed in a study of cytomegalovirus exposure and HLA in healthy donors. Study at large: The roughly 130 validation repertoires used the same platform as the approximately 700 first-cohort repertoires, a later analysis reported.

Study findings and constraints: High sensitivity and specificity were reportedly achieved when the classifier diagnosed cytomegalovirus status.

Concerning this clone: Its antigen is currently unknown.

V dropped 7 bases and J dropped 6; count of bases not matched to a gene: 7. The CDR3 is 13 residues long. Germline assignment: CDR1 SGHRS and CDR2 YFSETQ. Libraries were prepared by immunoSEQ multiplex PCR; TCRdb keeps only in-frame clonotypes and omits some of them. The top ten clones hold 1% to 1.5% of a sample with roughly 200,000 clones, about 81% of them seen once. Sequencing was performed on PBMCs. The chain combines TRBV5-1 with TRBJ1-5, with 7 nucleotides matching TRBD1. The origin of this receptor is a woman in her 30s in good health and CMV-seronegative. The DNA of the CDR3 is TGCGCCAGCGCACAGGGGCCAGGTCAGCCCCAGCATTTT. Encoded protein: CASAQGPGQPQHF.